This T cell receptor (beta chain) was identified in a study of blood T cell repertoires in COVID-19. In the study overall: Sample material is recorded as cDNA or gDNA derived from T cells, B-cell-depleted T cells, or PBMCs.

Authors' methods: Amplification of reference gene primers was used by the study to estimate nucleated cell counts. The protocol was immunoSEQ multiplex PCR, while the TCRdb copy is restricted to in-frame clones and leaves out a portion. From that table come the V and J calls and clone size; the DNA was used to work out D and trimming. The table has 150,000 to 200,000 clones, around 88% seen once; the top ten hold 5%. The CDR3 is 19 residues long. Germline lookup yields CDR1 MNHEY and CDR2 SMNVEV (reference sequence). V gave up 1 base and J gave up 1 base, with 20 bases separating them. This chain uses TRBV27 with TRBJ1-5, with D perhaps TRBD1 (5 bases). The sequenced sample consisted of peripheral blood. This clonotype originated in a human donor in a cohort sampled during active COVID-19. The CDR3 is CASSLYPPGEGKSNQPQHF. The CDR3 nucleotides are TGTGCCAGCAGTTTATACCCGCCGGGGGAGGGCAAGAGCAATCAGCCCCAGCATTTT.